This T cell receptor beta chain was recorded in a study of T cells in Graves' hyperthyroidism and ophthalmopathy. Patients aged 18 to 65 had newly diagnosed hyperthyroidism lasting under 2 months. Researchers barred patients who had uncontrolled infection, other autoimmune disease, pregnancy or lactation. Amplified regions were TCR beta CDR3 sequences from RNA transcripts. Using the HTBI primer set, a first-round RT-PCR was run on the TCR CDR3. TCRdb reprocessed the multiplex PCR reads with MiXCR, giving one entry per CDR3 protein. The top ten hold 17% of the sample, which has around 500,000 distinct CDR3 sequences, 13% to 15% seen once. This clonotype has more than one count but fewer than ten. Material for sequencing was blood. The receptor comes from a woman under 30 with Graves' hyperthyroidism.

The chain's CDR3 is CASRTNTGGGAEAFF. The CDR3 coding sequence is TGTGCCAGCAGAACCAATACAGGAGGAGGCGCTGAAGCTTTCTTT. The V and J genes are TRBV7-8 and TRBJ1-1; D possibly corresponds to TRBD1 (5 bases). Trimming shortened V by 6 bases and J by 6 bases, and 20 bases separated the two germline ends. Germline V gives CDR1 SGHVS, CDR2 FQNEAQ. This CDR3 has 15 amino acids.